Here is one TCR beta chain with its context. Its binding antigen is unknown. No quality values exist for individual bases; no much larger clone is one base distant. These data originate in a study of blood T cell repertoires in COVID-19 (dated by TCRdb to about 2020). General notes on the study: Collaborator samples came from the United States, Italy and Spain and covered acute and convalescent phases of COVID-19. The material from the prospective study consisted of cDNA or gDNA derived from T cells, B-cell-depleted T cells, or PBMCs. The repertoires were made available in a free public database intended to serve as a resource for research on the immune response to SARS-CoV-2. Sample metadata almost always included a de-identified subject ID, COVID-19 status, age in years and sex. The dataset comprised deeply sampled blood TCRbeta repertoires from subjects exposed to, actively infected with, or recovered from COVID-19. Where available, HLA class I and class II types were obtained from metadata supplied by the sample provider rather than from assay-based typing. Samples came from the ongoing ImmuneRACE study (first 160 participants) plus 1,254 subjects from 6 global collaborators. What the authors observed across the whole study: How much clinical and demographic metadata was included differed by source and by participant, and the metadata was provided uncurated.

The immunoSEQ Assay, a bias-controlled multiplex PCR, was used to amplify TCRbeta CDR3 regions from genomic DNA. The paper's data handling went like this. The number of nucleated cells in each sample was estimated by amplification of reference gene primers within the assay. To quantify the absolute abundance of each unique TCRbeta CDR3 rearrangement, sequence reads were collapsed and filtered. For each sample, productive Simpson clonality was calculated as the square root of Simpson's diversity index over productive rearrangements. TCRdb provides this immuneACCESS table in a form limited to in-frame rearrangements. Some clones are lacking; in checked studies, under half of them reflect an unresolved V gene, and why the rest are absent is not known. D and trimming come from the DNA, and the V and J calls and clone size come from that table. The sample table shows 150,000 to 200,000 clones, and 65% to 85% are seen once. The ten largest clones take up less than 6% of the sample.

Enrolling through a virtual design, the prospective study's participants ranged in age from about 18 to 100 years and lived across roughly 24 United States geographic areas. In the prospective study, cohorts were assigned on the basis of participant-reported clinical history obtained from a screening survey and a study questionnaire. For ImmuneRACE Cohort 3, a participant was defined as recovered based on two consecutive negative NP/OP PCR tests, clearance by a healthcare professional, or resolution of symptoms. In the prospective study, mobile phlebotomists collected whole blood, serum and a nasopharyngeal or oropharyngeal swab from each participant. Prospective study participants could optionally give additional blood draws and questionnaires over a roughly 2-month period. Prospective study blood samples were shipped either frozen or at room temperature before DNA extraction. The germline V gene yields SGHRS for CDR1 and YFSETQ for CDR2. Its CDR3 holds 16 amino acids, cysteine through phenylalanine. Just the 48-base CDR3 DNA is kept, in frame starting at base 1. The V and J ends are trimmed by 0 bases and 5 bases, leaving 18 bases between them.

The TCR originated in a man aged 35-49 years who had recovered from COVID-19. The chain couples TRBV5-1 to TRBJ2-7; the best D guess is TRBD1, with 7 bases matching. Material for sequencing was PBMCs or T cells enriched from blood (not recorded which). The nucleotide sequence is TGCGCCAGCAGCTTGGGACAGGGAGGTCTTATGAACGAGCAGTACTTC. Its product reads: CASSLGQGGLMNEQYF.